This TCR beta chain comes out of a study of Ad26.COV2.S vaccination and SARS-CoV-2 variants. Study findings and constraints: Overall T cell responses may have been underestimated by the analyses of TCR breadth and depth.

This clone was observed a few times. Its matching antigen is unknown. The junction departs from germline at one end; a sequencing error may be responsible. The CDR3 totals 13 residues. Germline lookup yields CDR1 MGHRA and CDR2 YSYEKL. Method: immunoSEQ multiplex PCR; TCRdb's copy keeps in-frame clones and lacks some. The table lists fewer than 400,000 clones, 90% of them singletons. Treatment in this sample: roughly 19 received Ad26.COV2.S at low or high dose, single or two shots; 5 received placebo; per-sample allocation not given. The samples were gathered on day 63 after the first injection of vaccine or placebo.

The receptor's source is a person aged 18-65 years who received the Ad26.COV2.S COVID-19 vaccine or a placebo. This chain joins TRBV4-1 and TRBJ1-1, with D perhaps TRBD1 (6 bases). Here the sequenced sample was peripheral blood, taken in a trial of Ad26.COV2.S vaccine versus placebo. The CDR3 spells CASSQDSGQQGLF. CDR3 bases: TGCGCCAGCAGCCAAGATAGCGGGCAACAGGGTCTCTTT.